The 2 T cell receptor beta chains below come from one sample, sequenced in a study of blood T cell repertoires in COVID-19. The assay was immunoSEQ multiplex PCR, and TCRdb's table has in-frame clones only and misses some. This table has 150,000 to 200,000 clones, about 79% appearing once. The sequencing input was peripheral blood. The source is a woman in her sixties or seventies with acute or convalescent COVID-19.

The gene calls are TRBV19 and TRBJ1-2; D possibly corresponds to TRBD1 (5 bases). The V and J ends lost 3 bases and 9 bases respectively, with 17 bases between them. Germline V gene lookup returns CDR1 LNHDA and CDR2 SQIVND (reference sequence). This CDR3 spans 14 amino acids. CDR3 sequence reads: CASSITQVAQRYTF. The CDR3 nucleotides are TGTGCCAGTAGTATTACACAGGTTGCCCAGCGCTACACCTTC. Using reference TRBV19 and TRBJ1-2 for the parts outside the CDR3, the full variable domain is DGGITQSPKYLFRKEGQNVTLSCEQNLNHDAMYWYRQDPGQGLRLIYYSQIVNDFQKGDIAEGYSVSREKKESFPLTVTSAQKNPTAFYLCASSITQVAQRYTFGSGTRLTVV.

This clone has more than one count but fewer than ten. The rearrangement joins TRBV11-1 to TRBJ2-1; D is ambiguous. Germline V gives CDR1 SGHAT, CDR2 FQDESV (reference sequence). This CDR3 comprises 15 residues. With 1 base removed from V and 4 bases from J, the gap between germline ends came to 11 bases. CDR3 DNA sequence: TGTGCCAGCAGCTTAGGGGTAGACTGGTACAATGAGCAGTTCTTC. Translating it yields CASSLGVDWYNEQFF. Looking up the rest from reference TRBV11-1 and TRBJ2-1 gives the full variable domain: EAEVAQSPRYKITEKSQAVAFWCDPISGHATLYWYRQILGQGPELLVQFQDESVVDDSQLPKDRFSAERLKGVDSTLKIQPAELGDSAMYLCASSLGVDWYNEQFFGPGTRLTVL.